These T cell receptor beta chains were read from a single sample in a study of blood T cell repertoires in COVID-19. Profiled with immunoSEQ multiplex PCR; TCRdb holds only in-frame clones, not every one. The sample has some 320,000 clones, about 85% seen once. The sequencing sample was made of PBMCs or T cells enriched from blood (not recorded which). The origin of the receptors is a woman in her thirties who had been exposed to COVID-19. The CDR3 runs from the conserved cysteine through the conserved F or W. The order of the fields is D gene, J gene, clone size, V gene, CDR3 DNA, CDR3 protein. The D gene is left open where the match is weak. Rows give clone size only sometimes, using once, few, many, or a class for an expanded clone.

D: -; J: TRBJ2-4; size: -; V: TRBV5-1; DNA: TGCGCCAGCAGCTTAAACAGGGAAGCCAAAAACATTCAGTACTTC; CDR3: CASSLNREAKNIQYF
D: -; J: TRBJ1-6; size: -; V: TRBV6-2/TRBV6-3; DNA: TGTGCCAGCAGTTACTCGATTGGAGGAGGGGATAATTCACCCCTCCACTTT; CDR3: CASSYSIGGGDNSPLHF
D: TRBD1; J: TRBJ1-1; size: -; V: TRBV19; DNA: TGTGCCAGTAAAGGGGGGACAGGATACACTGAAGCTTTCTTT; CDR3: CASKGGTGYTEAFF
D: -; J: TRBJ1-1; size: -; V: TRBV9; DNA: TGTGCCAGCAGCGGTGAGCGAGCGGTTGGGAACACTGAAGCTTTCTTT; CDR3: CASSGERAVGNTEAFF
D: TRBD1; J: TRBJ2-5; size: -; V: TRBV28; DNA: TGTGCCAGCAGTTTACCTCGTGCAGGGGGTGTTCTGGAGACCCAGTACTTC; CDR3: CASSLPRAGGVLETQYF
D: TRBD2; J: TRBJ2-2; size: -; V: TRBV5-1; DNA: TGCGCCAGCAGCTTAGGCGGGGGGTTTCTCACCGACGGGGAGCTGTTTTTT; CDR3: CASSLGGGFLTDGELFF
D: TRBD2; J: TRBJ2-1; size: -; V: TRBV4-2; DNA: TGTGCCAGCACCCTGATTGAGGGAACTGGGCGGGAGAGCTCCTACAATGAGCAGTTCTTC; CDR3: CASTLIEGTGRESSYNEQFF
D: -; J: TRBJ2-7; size: -; V: TRBV5-1; DNA: TGCGCCAGCAGCTTGGATTCTGGGCCCTACGAGCAGTACTTC; CDR3: CASSLDSGPYEQYF
D: TRBD1; J: TRBJ1-1; size: few; V: TRBV5-1; DNA: TGCGCCAGCATCGGGACAGGGAACACTGAAGCTTTCTTT; CDR3: CASIGTGNTEAFF
D: -; J: TRBJ1-6; size: -; V: TRBV7-8; DNA: TGTGCCAGCAGCCCTTACGACAGGTTCAATAATTCACCCCTCCACTTT; CDR3: CASSPYDRFNNSPLHF
D: -; J: TRBJ1-2; size: -; V: TRBV2; DNA: TGTGCCAGCTCGGGGGAAGGGTATGGCTACACCTTC; CDR3: CASSGEGYGYTF
D: -; J: TRBJ1-1; size: -; V: TRBV4-3; DNA: TGCGCCAGCAGCCCTGCCGCGGGTGGGAACACTGAAGCTTTCTTT; CDR3: CASSPAAGGNTEAFF
D: TRBD1; J: TRBJ1-3; size: -; V: TRBV9; DNA: TGTGCCAGCAGCGTTAGGGTGGTAGGGACAGGGGATGGAAACACCATATATTTT; CDR3: CASSVRVVGTGDGNTIYF
D: TRBD1; J: TRBJ2-7; size: -; V: TRBV27; DNA: TGTGCCAGCAGCACGGGACAGGGGGGAACCCACGAGCAGTACTTC; CDR3: CASSTGQGGTHEQYF
D: TRBD2; J: TRBJ2-7; size: -; V: TRBV7-9; DNA: TGTGCCAGCACCCCCGACCCCCTAGCGGGACTAAAAGAGAACTACGAGCAGTACTTC; CDR3: CASTPDPLAGLKENYEQYF
D: TRBD1; J: TRBJ1-4; size: few; V: TRBV7-2; DNA: TGTGCCAGCAGCTCTAACAGGGGCCTGAATGAAAAACTGTTTTTT; CDR3: CASSSNRGLNEKLFF
D: -; J: TRBJ1-2; size: -; V: TRBV4-1; DNA: TGCGCCAGCAGCCAAATTGGAGGGGAGAGGTATGGCTACACCTTC; CDR3: CASSQIGGERYGYTF
D: -; J: TRBJ1-3; size: -; V: TRBV15; DNA: TGTGCCACCAGCAGAGAGGTTGGGGACACTGGAAACACCATATATTTT; CDR3: CATSREVGDTGNTIYF
D: -; J: TRBJ1-2; size: -; V: TRBV5-5; DNA: TGTGCCAGCAGCTTGAACGGAGACCGCTATGGCTACACCTTC; CDR3: CASSLNGDRYGYTF
D: TRBD2; J: TRBJ2-4; size: -; V: TRBV19; DNA: TGTGCCAGTAGTCTGACTAGCTCCAAAAACATTCAGTACTTC; CDR3: CASSLTSSKNIQYF
D: -; J: TRBJ2-7; size: -; V: TRBV9; DNA: TGTGCCAGCAGCCCTAAGACTAGTGCTGACGAGCAGTACTTC; CDR3: CASSPKTSADEQYF
D: TRBD2; J: TRBJ2-1; size: few; V: TRBV7-7; DNA: TGTGCTAGCAGCTTAGACGGACTAGCGGGTAATGAGCAGTTCTTC; CDR3: CASSLDGLAGNEQFF
D: TRBD1; J: TRBJ1-2; size: -; V: TRBV5-1; DNA: TGCGCCAGCAGCCGCCGCGGGGACAGGGTACTCTATGGCTACACCTTC; CDR3: CASSRRGDRVLYGYTF
D: -; J: TRBJ1-4; size: -; V: TRBV16; DNA: TGTGCCAGCAGCCAATGGTCCGGGGAGCTTGATGAAAAACTGTTTTTT; CDR3: CASSQWSGELDEKLFF
D: -; J: TRBJ1-5; size: -; V: TRBV9; DNA: TGTGCCAGCAGCGTAGAGGACAGCTATTATAGCAATCAGCCCCAGCATTTT; CDR3: CASSVEDSYYSNQPQHF